The present TCR beta chain was sequenced within a study of graft-versus-host responses after intestinal transplantation. Study information: Every transplant recipient was induced with anti-thymocyte globulin, then maintained on tacrolimus and steroids for two to three years.

To note about this clone: Its antigen is currently unknown.

Study results and caveats: Early post-transplant HvG declines showed an association with peak circulating GvH clone levels.

The protocol was immunoSEQ multiplex PCR, while the TCRdb copy is restricted to in-frame clones and leaves out a portion. The data show about 80,000 clones, roughly nine tenths seen once. The CDR3 contains 13 residues. Trimming cost V 6 bases and J 7 bases; bases outside gene matches: 6. Germline CDR1 SNHLY, CDR2 FYNNEI. This rearrangement joins TRBV2 to TRBJ1-5; 7 nucleotides align to TRBD1. The receptor was derived from a human donor who received an intestinal transplant. The source was unstimulated CD4+ T cells sorted from spleen or lymph node cells, collected before intestinal transplant. CDR3 sequence reads: CASSPDRAQPQHF. For the CDR3, the DNA is TGTGCCAGCAGCCCAGACAGGGCACAGCCCCAGCATTTT. Using reference TRBV2 and TRBJ1-5 for the parts outside the CDR3, the full variable domain is EPEVTQTPSHQVTQMGQEVILRCVPISNHLYFYWYRQILGQKVEFLVSFYNNEISEKSEIFDDQFSVERPDGSNFTLKIRSTKLEDSAMYFCASSPDRAQPQHFGDGTRLSIL.